This T cell receptor (beta chain) was recovered during a study of post-analysis software for immune sequencing data. On the study more broadly: The disease courses covered relapsing-remitting, secondary progressive and progressive-relapsing multiple sclerosis. Points from the study as a whole: Comparison with controls showed significantly lower normalized Chao1 diversity in multiple sclerosis patients. Patients showed TRBV5-6, TRBV5-1 and TRBV20-1 among four to six TRBV segments more frequent than in controls.

To note about this clonotype: No antigen is known for it.

Carried by the TCR beta cDNA libraries were unique molecular identifiers. Input of roughly 1 to 11 million T cells yielded around 460,000 cDNA molecules. TCRdb passed the PCR reads through MiXCR, listing each CDR3 protein once. Of roughly 620,000 distinct CDR3 sequences in the sample, 44% were seen once. The germline CDR1 and CDR2 sequences are ENHRY and SYGVKD. The CDR3 totals 14 residues. The V and J ends lost 10 bases and 2 bases, in that order; junction bases with no gene match: 8. The V call is TRBV10-3, the J call TRBJ1-5; 7 nucleotides line up with TRBD1. Source material: blood. The TCR comes from a girl aged 10-17 years with multiple sclerosis. Here the CDR3 DNA reads TGTGCCACCTCTCAGGGGGTAGGCAATCAGCCCCAGCATTTT. As protein: CATSQGVGNQPQHF.